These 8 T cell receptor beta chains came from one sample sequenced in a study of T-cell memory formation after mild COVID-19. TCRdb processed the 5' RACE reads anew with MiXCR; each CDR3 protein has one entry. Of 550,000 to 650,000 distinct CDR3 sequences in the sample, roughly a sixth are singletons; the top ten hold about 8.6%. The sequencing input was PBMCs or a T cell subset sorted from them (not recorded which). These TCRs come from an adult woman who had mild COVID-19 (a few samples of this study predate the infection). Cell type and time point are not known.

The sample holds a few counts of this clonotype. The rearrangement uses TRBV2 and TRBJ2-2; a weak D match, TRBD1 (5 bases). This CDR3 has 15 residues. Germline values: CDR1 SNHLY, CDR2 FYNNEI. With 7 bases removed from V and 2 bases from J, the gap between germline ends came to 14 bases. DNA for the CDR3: TGTGCCAGCAAGGGGTTCGACTTAAACACCGGGGAGCTGTTTTTT. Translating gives CASKGFDLNTGELFF.

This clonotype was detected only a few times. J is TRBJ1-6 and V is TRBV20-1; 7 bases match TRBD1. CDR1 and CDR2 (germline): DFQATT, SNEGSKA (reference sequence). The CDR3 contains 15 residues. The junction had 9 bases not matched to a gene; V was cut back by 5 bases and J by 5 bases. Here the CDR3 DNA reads TGCAGTGCTGGGCTGGGAGACAGGGATAATTCACCCCTCCACTTT. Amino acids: CSAGLGDRDNSPLHF.

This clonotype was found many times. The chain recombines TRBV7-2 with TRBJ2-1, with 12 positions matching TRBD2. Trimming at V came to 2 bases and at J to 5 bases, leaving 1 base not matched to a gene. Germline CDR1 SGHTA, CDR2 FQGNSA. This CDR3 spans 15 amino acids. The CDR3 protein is CASSLLAGGNNEQFF. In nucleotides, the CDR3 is TGTGCCAGCAGCTTACTAGCGGGAGGGAACAATGAGCAGTTCTTC.

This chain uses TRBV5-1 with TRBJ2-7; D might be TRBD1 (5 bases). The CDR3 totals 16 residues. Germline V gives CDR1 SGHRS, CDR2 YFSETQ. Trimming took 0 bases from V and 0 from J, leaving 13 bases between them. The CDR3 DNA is TGCGCCAGCAGCTTGGATTCCAGGGTTGCCTCCTACGAGCAGTACTTC. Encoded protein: CASSLDSRVASYEQYF.

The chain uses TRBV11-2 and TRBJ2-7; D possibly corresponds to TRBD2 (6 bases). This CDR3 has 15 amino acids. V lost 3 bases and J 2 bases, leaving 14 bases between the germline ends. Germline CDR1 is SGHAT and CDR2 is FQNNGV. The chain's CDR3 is CASSFGGTLTYEQYF. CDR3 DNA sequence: TGTGCCAGCAGCTTCGGCGGGACGTTAACCTACGAGCAGTACTTC.

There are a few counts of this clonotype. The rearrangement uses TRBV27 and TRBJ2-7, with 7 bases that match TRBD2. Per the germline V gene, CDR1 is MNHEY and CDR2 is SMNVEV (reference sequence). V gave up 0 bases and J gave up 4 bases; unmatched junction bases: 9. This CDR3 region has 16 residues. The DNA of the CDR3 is TGTGCCAGCAGTTTATCGGTTGGCGGGAGTAGGTACGAGCAGTACTTC. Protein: CASSLSVGGSRYEQYF.

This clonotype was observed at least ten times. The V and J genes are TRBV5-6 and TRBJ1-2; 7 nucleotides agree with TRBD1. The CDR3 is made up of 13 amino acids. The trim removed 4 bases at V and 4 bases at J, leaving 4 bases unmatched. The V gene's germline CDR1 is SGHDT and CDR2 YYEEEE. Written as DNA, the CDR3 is TGTGCCAGCAGCGGGAGGGACAGCTATGGCTACACCTTC. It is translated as CASSGRDSYGYTF.

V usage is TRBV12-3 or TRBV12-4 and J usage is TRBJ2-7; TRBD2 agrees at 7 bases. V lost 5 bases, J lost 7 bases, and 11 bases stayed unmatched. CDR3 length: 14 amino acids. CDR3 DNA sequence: TGTGCCAGCAGTGAGGGAGGGCCGGCAGAAGAGCAGTACTTC. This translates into CASSEGGPAEEQYF.